Listed below are T cell receptor beta chains from one sample, sequenced in a study of T-cell reconstitution after alpha-beta-depleted transplantation in children. TCRdb recomputed calls from the PCR reads with MiXCR, one row per CDR3 protein. The data hold about 78,000 distinct CDR3 sequences, with 13% to 15% observed a single time. The specimen comprised PBMCs, mostly from graft donor cells, sampled 180 days after TCRalphabeta/CD19-depleted stem cell transplant. The receptors derive from a male patient aged 2-10 years who had a stem cell transplant for acute lymphoblastic leukemia, so the T cells may come from the graft donor. Both conserved end residues are part of each CDR3. D genes are given only for firm matches. Expanded clones get a size class; other rows say once, few or many, or leave the size out.

V: TRBV5-5
size: many
D: TRBD2
J: TRBJ2-3
DNA: TGTGCCAGCAGCTTGGTGGGCGGGAGAAGGAATACGCAGTATTTT
CDR3: CASSLVGGRRNTQYF

V: TRBV20-1
size: many
D: TRBD2
J: TRBJ2-7
DNA: TGCAGTGCTAGAACCCTCCCTAGCGGGGGGCCCTTCTACGAGCAGTACTTC
CDR3: CSARTLPSGGPFYEQYF

V: TRBV3-1
size: .
D: TRBD2
J: TRBJ2-3
DNA: TGTGCCAGCAGCCGACCTTCTAGCGGGAGCGATACGCAGTATTTT
CDR3: CASSRPSSGSDTQYF

V: TRBV29-1
size: few
D: .
J: TRBJ2-3
DNA: TGCAGCGTTGAGGGCAGGCTCACAGATACGCAGTATTTT
CDR3: CSVEGRLTDTQYF

V: TRBV6-2/TRBV6-3
size: .
D: TRBD2
J: TRBJ2-2
DNA: TGTGCCAGCAGCTTCGGCCTAGCGGCCACCGGGGAGCTGTTTTTT
CDR3: CASSFGLAATGELFF

V: TRBV11-2
size: few
D: .
J: TRBJ2-1
DNA: TGTGCCAGCAGCTTCTGGGAGAATGAGCAGTTCTTC
CDR3: CASSFWENEQFF

V: TRBV5-1
size: few
D: .
J: TRBJ2-3
DNA: TGCGCCAGCAGCTTGGGAGGGGGCACAGATACGCAGTATTTT
CDR3: CASSLGGGTDTQYF

V: TRBV6-5
size: few
D: .
J: TRBJ1-6
DNA: TGTGCCAGCAGTTCTTCCCAGCGAAAGAATTCACCCCTCCACTTT
CDR3: CASSSSQRKNSPLHF

V: TRBV5-6
size: .
D: .
J: TRBJ2-3
DNA: TGTGCCAGCAGCTTACTGATGAAAGGAGGCGATACGCAGTATTTT
CDR3: CASSLLMKGGDTQYF

V: TRBV6-5
size: .
D: .
J: TRBJ1-1
DNA: TGTGCCAGCAGTTACGCCAGGGAGGCTTTCTTT
CDR3: CASSYAREAFF

V: TRBV5-6
size: .
D: .
J: TRBJ2-7
DNA: TGTGCCAGCAGCTTAGCTAGTTCCCGCTACGAGCAGTACTTC
CDR3: CASSLASSRYEQYF

V: TRBV7-7
size: many
D: TRBD2
J: TRBJ2-5
DNA: TGTGCCAGCAGCTTGCCTAGCGGGGGGGCCGGGCAAGAGACCCAGTACTTC
CDR3: CASSLPSGGAGQETQYF

V: TRBV2
size: few
D: .
J: TRBJ1-1
DNA: TGTGCCAGCAGGCCCGGACAGACTGAAGCTTTCTTT
CDR3: CASRPGQTEAFF

V: TRBV7-2
size: few
D: .
J: TRBJ2-2
DNA: TGTGCCAGCAGCTTAGCTCCGACGGCTAGGGAGACCGGGGAGCTGTTTTTT
CDR3: CASSLAPTARETGELFF

V: TRBV5-1
size: many
D: .
J: TRBJ2-1
DNA: TGCGCCAGCAGCCCCGGGGGCTACAATGAGCAGTTCTTC
CDR3: CASSPGGYNEQFF

V: TRBV12-3/TRBV12-4
size: many
D: TRBD2
J: TRBJ2-7
DNA: TGTGCCAGCAGTCCTAGGACTAGGGGCCCAATCGGGCAGTACTTC
CDR3: CASSPRTRGPIGQYF

V: TRBV10-3
size: .
D: TRBD2
J: TRBJ2-5
DNA: TGTGTCATCAGTGCCCCAGCGGGGGAGACCCAGTACTTC
CDR3: CVISAPAGETQYF

V: TRBV10-3
size: .
D: TRBD2
J: TRBJ2-7
DNA: TGTGCCATATCCGGGGGGGGGATCTACGAGCAGTACTTC
CDR3: CAISGGGIYEQYF

V: TRBV9
size: .
D: TRBD1
J: TRBJ1-1
DNA: TGTGCCAGCAGCGGAACACAGGGGAAAGTACCTACGAACACTGAAGCTTTCTTT
CDR3: CASSGTQGKVPTNTEAFF

V: TRBV18
size: once
D: .
J: TRBJ2-2
DNA: TGTGCCAGCTCACCGACCACGGCCAACACCGGGGAGCTGTTTTTT
CDR3: CASSPTTANTGELFF

V: TRBV12-3/TRBV12-4
size: many
D: .
J: TRBJ1-2
DNA: TGTGCCAGCAGTTTGCGCCCGTCCGGTTATGGCTACACCTTC
CDR3: CASSLRPSGYGYTF

V: TRBV27
size: few
D: .
J: TRBJ1-1
DNA: TGTGCCAGCAGTTTAGGGGTTATGGGGTACACTGAAGCTTTCTTT
CDR3: CASSLGVMGYTEAFF

V: TRBV12-3/TRBV12-4
size: many
D: .
J: TRBJ2-7
DNA: TGTGCCAGCAGTCTTTCTGCTTACGAGCAGTACTTC
CDR3: CASSLSAYEQYF

V: TRBV7-6
size: many
D: TRBD1
J: TRBJ2-2
DNA: TGTGCCAGCAGCTCCTTCACAGGGGCCGGGGAGCTGTTTTTT
CDR3: CASSSFTGAGELFF

V: TRBV5-6
size: few
D: TRBD1
J: TRBJ1-6
DNA: TGTGCCAGCAGCTTAGGGACAGCGATGTATTCACCCCTCCACTTT
CDR3: CASSLGTAMYSPLHF

V: TRBV7-9
size: many
D: .
J: TRBJ2-3
DNA: TGTGCCAGCAGCTTAGGGGCCAGGGATACGCAGTATTTT
CDR3: CASSLGARDTQYF

V: TRBV20-1
size: many
D: .
J: TRBJ2-7
DNA: TGCAGTGCTCCCCACGGGGCGGTTTACGAGCAGTACTTC
CDR3: CSAPHGAVYEQYF

V: TRBV20-1
size: many
D: .
J: TRBJ2-7
DNA: TGCAGTGCAACTAAAGCCCCTTACGAGCAGTACTTC
CDR3: CSATKAPYEQYF

V: TRBV20-1
size: many
D: TRBD1
J: TRBJ2-6
DNA: TGCAGTGCTAGAACCACAGGGGGGCTCTCTGGGGCCAACGTCCTGACTTTC
CDR3: CSARTTGGLSGANVLTF

V: TRBV20-1
size: .
D: .
J: TRBJ2-2
DNA: TGCAGTGCTGTGGGGCCTAGCGGGGAGCTGTTTTTT
CDR3: CSAVGPSGELFF

V: TRBV7-2
size: few
D: TRBD1
J: TRBJ2-7
DNA: TGTGCCAGCAGCCGGACAGGAGGCTCCTACGAGCAGTACTTC
CDR3: CASSRTGGSYEQYF

V: TRBV10-3
size: many
D: .
J: TRBJ2-3
DNA: TGTGCCATCAGCGGACCAGGCAGCTCACATCTAGATACGCAGTATTTT
CDR3: CAISGPGSSHLDTQYF

V: TRBV2
size: few
D: .
J: TRBJ2-2
DNA: TGTGCCAGCAGAGCTCAGGGTCCCGGGGAGCTGTTTTTT
CDR3: CASRAQGPGELFF

V: TRBV7-8
size: few
D: .
J: TRBJ2-2
DNA: TGTGCCAGCAGCCTCACGTTGGGGGCCGGGGAGCTGTTTTTT
CDR3: CASSLTLGAGELFF

V: TRBV4-3
size: .
D: TRBD2
J: TRBJ2-2
DNA: TGCGCCAGCAGCCTCCTAGCAGGGACTAGCGGGTACACCGGGGAGCTGTTTTTT
CDR3: CASSLLAGTSGYTGELFF

V: TRBV7-9
size: .
D: .
J: TRBJ1-1
DNA: TGTGCCAGCAGCTTAGGGGAGAACACTGAAGCTTTCTTT
CDR3: CASSLGENTEAFF

V: TRBV9
size: .
D: .
J: TRBJ2-3
DNA: TGTGCCAGCAGCTTGAGTAATACGCAGTATTTT
CDR3: CASSLSNTQYF

V: TRBV27
size: few
D: .
J: TRBJ2-5
DNA: TGTGCCAGCAGTTTAAGGACAGCGATGAAGACCCAGTACTTC
CDR3: CASSLRTAMKTQYF

V: TRBV27
size: .
D: .
J: TRBJ1-4
DNA: TGTGCCAGCAGTATCGGGGTAGATGATGAAAAACTGTTTTTT
CDR3: CASSIGVDDEKLFF

V: TRBV6-5
size: .
D: TRBD2
J: TRBJ2-6
DNA: TGTGCCAGCAGTTACGGAACTAGCGGGGTCTCTGGGGCCAACGTCCTGACTTTC
CDR3: CASSYGTSGVSGANVLTF

V: TRBV6-2/TRBV6-3
size: .
D: .
J: TRBJ1-6
DNA: TGTGCCAGCAGTTATCGGCAGGGGAAAGTCAGCTCCTATAATTCACCCCTCCACTTT
CDR3: CASSYRQGKVSSYNSPLHF

V: TRBV7-3
size: few
D: .
J: TRBJ1-1
DNA: TGTGCCAGCAGCCCATCGGGGGGCCGGACTGAAGCTTTCTTT
CDR3: CASSPSGGRTEAFF

V: TRBV12-3/TRBV12-4
size: few
D: .
J: TRBJ2-3
DNA: TGTGCCAGCAGCCCCCCCAAGCGGGTCCAGGATACGCAGTATTTT
CDR3: CASSPPKRVQDTQYF

V: TRBV20-1
size: .
D: TRBD1
J: TRBJ1-5
DNA: TGCAGTGCTTCCTCAGGGGGGCCTCAGCCCCAGCATTTT
CDR3: CSASSGGPQPQHF

V: TRBV20-1
size: .
D: TRBD1
J: TRBJ1-1
DNA: TGCAGTGCTGGAAGGGACAGGGGTTTCGGCGGCACTGAAGCTTTCTTT
CDR3: CSAGRDRGFGGTEAFF

V: TRBV5-4
size: .
D: .
J: TRBJ1-1
DNA: TGTGCCAGCAGCCGAGGTCCTCCGGACACTGAAGCTTTCTTT
CDR3: CASSRGPPDTEAFF

V: TRBV5-1
size: few
D: TRBD1
J: TRBJ2-7
DNA: TGCGCCAGCAGCTTGGACAGGGGAATCAACGAGCAGTACTTC
CDR3: CASSLDRGINEQYF